The 32 T cell receptor beta chains reported below all come from one sample, sequenced in a study of low-dose radiotherapy and immunotherapy resistance in tumors. Time point indicated: before trial treatment. Alpha and beta chains were covered, as first-strand cDNA relied on TRAV- and TRBV-specific primers. It was with a constant-region primer and a V-primer adapter that TCRs were amplified over roughly 19 PCR cycles. TCRdb re-derived calls from the reads in MiXCR, one entry per CDR3 protein. The table lists fewer than 90,000 distinct CDR3 sequences, around a third of them singletons. Sequences were derived from PBMCs, sampled before treatment. The origin of the receptors is a female donor with ovarian cancer.

This clonotype was seen at least ten times. The chain recombines TRBV5-1 with TRBJ1-1; unclear D gene. With 4 bases removed from V and 2 bases from J, the gap between germline ends came to 12 bases. Germline V gene lookup returns CDR1 SGHRS and CDR2 YFSETQ. The length of the CDR3 is 14 residues. CDR3 sequence reads: CASSPRGGNTEAFF. In DNA, the CDR3 is TGCGCCAGCAGCCCCCGAGGCGGTAACACTGAAGCTTTCTTT.

This clonotype has at least ten counts. The chain couples TRBV19 to TRBJ2-7, with 7 nucleotides matching TRBD1. The germline V gene encodes CDR1 LNHDA and CDR2 SQIVND (reference sequence). With V trimmed by 5 bases and J by 9 bases, 13 bases remained unmatched. This CDR3 is built from 14 residues. The CDR3 region is CASSPADRVPAQYF. The DNA of the CDR3 is TGTGCCAGTAGTCCCGCCGACAGGGTTCCGGCGCAGTACTTC.

The chain couples TRBV4-3 to TRBJ2-1; D call uncertain. This CDR3 has 18 amino acids. V gave up 0 bases and J gave up 1 base, with 16 bases separating them. The germline V gene has CDR1 LGHNA and CDR2 YSLEER. DNA of the CDR3: TGCGCCAGCAGCCAAGATTCTTTTCCGGGTAGTTCCTACAATGAGCAGTTCTTC. Protein product: CASSQDSFPGSSYNEQFF.

The V and J genes are TRBV5-1 and TRBJ2-1; 9 bases map to TRBD1. V lost 1 base, J lost 5 bases, and 7 bases stayed unmatched. Germline loops: CDR1 SGHRS, CDR2 YFSETQ. CDR3 length: 16 amino acids. Written as DNA, the CDR3 is TGCGCCAGCAGCTTGCGTCGGACAGGGGCCAACAATGAGCAGTTCTTC. It is translated as CASSLRRTGANNEQFF.

At least ten counts were recorded for this clonotype. This sequence joins TRBV9 and TRBJ2-3, with 10 bases fitting TRBD1. The junction had 3 bases not matched to a gene; V was cut back by 4 bases and J by 4 bases. Germline V gene sequence: CDR1 SGDLS, CDR2 YYNGEE. The CDR3 has 14 amino acids. This chain's CDR3 is CASSLGQGADTQYF. CDR3 sequence (DNA): TGTGCCAGCAGCCTCGGACAGGGGGCAGATACGCAGTATTTT.

This clonotype was recorded many times. The chain joins TRBV6-6 to TRBJ2-1; 10 bases are a match to TRBD2. The CDR3 spans 15 residues. V dropped 6 bases and J dropped 3; count of bases not matched to a gene: 5. Germline lookup yields CDR1 MNHNY and CDR2 SVGAGI (reference sequence). The CDR3 region is CASRLGLAVYNEQFF. In nucleotides, the CDR3 is TGTGCCAGCAGGCTCGGACTAGCGGTCTACAATGAGCAGTTCTTC.

This clonotype was detected a few times. The chain is built from TRBV12-3 or TRBV12-4 and TRBJ2-7; the D gene is possibly TRBD2 (6 bases). The V and J ends lost 6 bases and 6 bases respectively, with 15 bases between them. The length of the CDR3 is 13 residues. The CDR3 sequence is CASSPLATGEQYF. Here the CDR3 DNA reads TGTGCCAGCAGCCCACTAGCTACCGGCGAGCAGTACTTC.

There are many counts of this clonotype. V and J are TRBV5-1 and TRBJ1-3; no clear D gene. Germline CDR1 reads SGHRS; CDR2 reads YFSETQ. Trimming took off 0 bases at V and 0 bases at J, with 7 bases between the two ends. The CDR3 extends over 15 amino acids. CDR3 region: CASSLGWDSGNTIYF. The CDR3 nucleotides are TGCGCCAGCAGCTTGGGGTGGGACTCTGGAAACACCATATATTTT. Full variable domain (rest looked up from reference TRBV5-1 and TRBJ1-3): KAGVTQTPRYLIKTRGQQVTLSCSPISGHRSVSWYQQTPGQGLQFLFEYFSETQRNKGNFPGRFSGRQFSNSRSEMNVSTLELGDSALYLCASSLGWDSGNTIYFGEGSWLTVV.

The CDR3 loop is CASSPRQSYNEQFF. The DNA for the CDR3 is TGTGCCAGCAGTCCAAGACAGAGCTACAATGAGCAGTTCTTC. V gene TRBV6-2 or TRBV6-3 combines with J gene TRBJ2-1, with D possibly being TRBD1 (5 bases). The ends were cut back, 5 bases at V and 3 bases at J, with 11 bases in the middle. The CDR3 is made up of 14 amino acids. Germline V gene sequence: CDR1 MNHEY, CDR2 SVGEGT.

This clonotype was counted ten times or more. The chain uses TRBV2 and TRBJ1-4, with TRBD1 identical over 8 bases. The CDR3 sequence is 15 residues long. Germline V gene sequence: CDR1 SNHLY, CDR2 FYNNEI. The V segment lost 2 bases and the J segment 6 bases; nucleotides outside the gene matches: 5. The DNA of the CDR3 is TGTGCCAGCAGTGAATCGGACAGGGTCTATGAAAAACTGTTTTTT. It specifies CASSESDRVYEKLFF. Together with reference TRBV2 and TRBJ1-4, the CDR3 gives the full variable domain: EPEVTQTPSHQVTQMGQEVILRCVPISNHLYFYWYRQILGQKVEFLVSFYNNEISEKSEIFDDQFSVERPDGSNFTLKIRSTKLEDSAMYFCASSESDRVYEKLFFGSGTQLSVL.

This clonotype appeared many times. V usage is TRBV20-1 and J usage is TRBJ2-1; the D gene is possibly TRBD2 (6 bases). Per the germline V gene, CDR1 is DFQATT and CDR2 is SNEGSKA (reference sequence). Trimming removed 2 bases from V and 12 bases from J, with 11 bases in between. The CDR3 is 11 amino acids. The CDR3 loop reads CSARTSSVQFF. The DNA of the CDR3 is TGCAGTGCTAGAACTAGCTCAGTGCAGTTCTTC.

This clonotype was observed many times. The chain combines TRBV18 with TRBJ2-1; 9 nucleotides line up with TRBD2. The CDR3 is 15 amino acids. Per the germline V gene, CDR1 is KGHSH and CDR2 is LQKENI. The trim removed 6 bases at V and 6 bases at J, leaving 9 bases unmatched. The CDR3 sequence: CASSPTGTSINEQFF. CDR3 nucleotide sequence: TGTGCCAGCTCCCCTACCGGGACTAGCATCAATGAGCAGTTCTTC.

This clonotype was recorded at least ten times. The chain employs TRBV5-1 and TRBJ2-5; D remains ambiguous. Per the germline V gene, CDR1 is SGHRS and CDR2 is YFSETQ. This CDR3 contains 13 residues. V was shortened by 0 bases and J by 1 base, with 4 bases between the two germline ends. The CDR3 is CASSLASQETQYF. CDR3 coding DNA: TGCGCCAGCAGCTTGGCCAGCCAAGAGACCCAGTACTTC.

At least ten counts were recorded for this clonotype. J is TRBJ2-1 and V is TRBV29-1; D may be TRBD1 (5 bases). The ends were cut back, 2 bases at V and 4 bases at J, with 9 bases in the middle. Germline CDR1 and CDR2: SQVTM and ANQGSEA. The CDR3 length is 13 residues. The CDR3 sequence is CSVERGGYNEQFF. CDR3 DNA: TGCAGCGTTGAAAGGGGTGGGTACAATGAGCAGTTCTTC.

This clonotype was seen at least ten times. The chain carries TRBV6-2 or TRBV6-3 and TRBJ2-7; no definite D call. This CDR3 has 15 residues. Germline V CDR1 and CDR2: MNHEY, SVGEGT. The V end lost 4 bases, the J end lost 7 bases, and 20 bases lay between the germline ends. The CDR3, as DNA: TGTGCCAGCAGTTGGCCGTCCACCCACACATCGGAGCAGTACTTC. Its protein is CASSWPSTHTSEQYF.

Ten or more counts support this clonotype. The rearrangement uses TRBV4-3 and TRBJ2-5, with 9 positions matching TRBD1. The germline V gene has CDR1 LGHNA and CDR2 YSLEER. The V and J ends lost 1 base and 2 bases, in that order; junction bases with no gene match: 8. CDR3 length equals 17 residues. CDR3 amino acids: CASSQAAPGTGQETQYF. The CDR3 DNA reads as TGCGCCAGCAGCCAAGCTGCCCCCGGGACAGGGCAAGAGACCCAGTACTTC.

This sequence joins TRBV7-9 and TRBJ1-2; TRBD1 is a possible D gene (5 bases). Trimming cost V 1 base and J 4 bases, with 7 bases left between them. The germline V gene encodes CDR1 SEHNR and CDR2 FQNEAQ (reference sequence). The CDR3 length is 13 residues. The CDR3: CASSLGTSYGYTF. The CDR3 nucleotides read TGTGCCAGCAGCTTAGGGACAAGCTATGGCTACACCTTC. Complete variable domain (other parts from reference TRBV7-9 and TRBJ1-2): DTGVSQNPRHKITKRGQNVTFRCDPISEHNRLYWYRQTLGQGPEFLTYFQNEAQLEKSRLLSDRFSAERPKGSFSTLEIQRTEQGDSAMYLCASSLGTSYGYTFGSGTRLTVV.

The DNA of the CDR3 is TGTGCCAGCAGCAAACAGAGGCTTTGGCGAGCCAGGTCGCAGTATTTTTTT. Residues: CASSKQRLWRARSQYFF. The chain couples TRBV21-1 to TRBJ2-3. TRBV21-1 is a known pseudogene. This CDR3 is 17 amino acids long.

This clonotype was observed a few times. This rearrangement joins TRBV10-3 to TRBJ2-7, with D uncertain. The CDR3 covers 14 residues. Germline V gene sequence: CDR1 ENHRY, CDR2 SYGVKD. Trimming shortened V by 6 bases and J by 2 bases, and 14 bases separated the two germline ends. CDR3: CAIRSGRPTYEQYF. The DNA of the CDR3 is TGTGCCATCAGGAGTGGCCGCCCCACCTACGAGCAGTACTTC.

The CDR3 DNA sequence: TGTGCCATCAGTGGGACTAGCGGGGATCGCACAGATACGCAGTATTTT. This gives the protein CAISGTSGDRTDTQYF. V is TRBV10-3 and J is TRBJ2-3; TRBD2 matches 12 bases. Trimming took 4 bases from V and 1 from J; bases not matched to a gene: 3. Per the germline V gene, CDR1 is ENHRY and CDR2 is SYGVKD. CDR3 length: 16 residues.

The chain has TRBV6-8 and TRBJ2-1; 15 positions match TRBD2. The CDR3 is made up of 16 amino acids. The germline gives CDR1 MNHGY, CDR2 SAAAGT. Germline trimming cut 5 bases from V and 8 bases from J; bases unmatched to any gene: 7. This chain's CDR3 is CASSRGLAGGMDEQFF. CDR3 sequence (DNA): TGTGCCAGCAGTAGGGGACTAGCGGGAGGAATGGATGAGCAGTTCTTC.

This clonotype was counted at least ten times. The chain couples TRBV6-2 or TRBV6-3 to TRBJ2-7, with TRBD2 matching 7 bases. J lost 5 bases, V lost 7 bases, and 20 bases had no gene match. The CDR3 covers 17 residues. Germline V CDR1 and CDR2: MNHEY, SVGEGT. Here the CDR3 DNA reads TGTGCCAGCACCCAAGGAGCGGGATTCGTCCCTGGCAACGAGCAGTACTTC. Amino acids: CASTQGAGFVPGNEQYF.

This clonotype appeared many times. The J gene is TRBJ1-1, the V gene TRBV30; possible D gene TRBD1, 5 bases. The germline CDR1 and CDR2 sequences are GTSNPN and SVGIG (reference sequence). The CDR3 length is 16 residues. The germline V and J ends were trimmed by 0 bases and 3 bases, with 17 bases remaining between them. CDR3 protein: CAWSVPGPLWDTEAFF. The CDR3 coding sequence is TGTGCCTGGAGTGTACCGGGACCGCTCTGGGACACTGAAGCTTTCTTT.

The chain is built from TRBV6-1 and TRBJ1-5; no clear D. CDR1 is MNHNS, CDR2 SASEGT, per germline. V lost 4 bases and J lost 1, with 14 bases in between. This CDR3 region has 16 residues. CDR3 protein: CASSGLPMGSNQPQHF. The DNA of the CDR3 is TGTGCCAGCAGTGGGCTTCCTATGGGGAGCAATCAGCCCCAGCATTTT.

In its sample, this clonotype was seen many times. The rearrangement links TRBV2 to TRBJ2-1, with a tentative D call TRBD2 (6 bases). Trimming left V 4 bases short and J 8 bases short, with 9 bases between. This CDR3 is built from 12 residues. Germline V gene sequence: CDR1 SNHLY, CDR2 FYNNEI. The CDR3 loop is CASSVGGDEQFF. In DNA, the CDR3 is TGTGCCAGCAGTGTGGGCGGGGATGAGCAGTTCTTC.

Turning to this clonotype: A much larger clone sits a single nucleotide away, making a read error possible. DNA of the CDR3: TGCAGCGTTGACCGGGCAGGGAGTTGGACTTTCTTT. It specifies CSVDRAGSWTFF. The gene calls are TRBV29-1 and TRBJ1-1, with a tentative D call TRBD1 (5 bases). Trimming removed 3 bases at V and 12 bases at J, with 17 bases between. The CDR3 contains 12 residues. Germline lookup yields CDR1 SQVTM and CDR2 ANQGSEA.

Ten or more counts support this clonotype. The CDR3 DNA follows: TGTGCCAGTAGCCATTCAGGGGAGAGAACTGAAGCTTTCTTT. The encoded protein is CASSHSGERTEAFF. The rearrangement links TRBV19 to TRBJ1-1; tentative D call: TRBD1 (6 bases). This CDR3 has 14 amino acids. Trimming left V 6 bases short and J 5 bases short, with 16 bases between. Germline V CDR1 and CDR2: LNHDA, SQIVND (reference sequence).

As to this clonotype: With only one base between it and a far larger clone, this is likely a read error. The rearrangement uses TRBV5-3 and TRBJ2-2, with 7 bases identical to TRBD1. TRBV5-3 is filed as an ORF, its function uncertain. The CDR3 has 13 residues. J lost 0 bases, V lost 10 bases, and 3 bases had no gene match. The CDR3 bases are TGTGCCGCCGACAGGGCGAACACCGGGGAGCTGTTTTTT. This encodes CAADRANTGELFF.

This clonotype was detected only a few times. This sequence joins TRBV4-1 and TRBJ2-7; D possibly corresponds to TRBD2 (6 bases). CDR1 is MGHRA, CDR2 YSYEKL, per germline. The V end was cut by 4 bases, the J end by 0 bases, with 13 bases between. CDR3 length equals 15 residues. For the CDR3, the DNA is TGCGCCAGCAGCCGTAGCGGAGAGAGCTCCTACGAGCAGTACTTC. It encodes CASSRSGESSYEQYF.

About this clonotype: Its ends do not fully match the called genes, so a read error is possible. The chain uses TRBV29-1 and TRBJ2-2; 9 bases map to TRBD1. Germline V gene sequence: CDR1 SQVTM, CDR2 ANQGSEA. The CDR3 spans 15 residues. CDR3 in DNA: TGCAACGTTGAACGGACAGGGGCGAACACCGGGGAGCTGTTTTTT. Protein sequence: CNVERTGANTGELFF.

The table lists this clonotype with many counts. The chain employs TRBV2 and TRBJ1-1, with D perhaps matching TRBD1 (5 bases). Trimming took off 7 bases at V and 0 bases at J, with 15 bases between the two ends. The CDR3 is 15 residues long. Germline V lookup: CDR1 SNHLY, CDR2 FYNNEI. CDR3 nucleotide sequence: TGTGCCAGCACCCGGGAGAGGGGCTTGAACACTGAAGCTTTCTTT. Residues: CASTRERGLNTEAFF.

This clonotype was seen many times. The chain couples TRBV27 to TRBJ1-6, with D perhaps TRBD1 (5 bases). The germline V gene encodes CDR1 MNHEY and CDR2 SMNVEV (reference sequence). The CDR3 runs 16 residues. V was trimmed by 6 bases and J by 0 bases, leaving 12 bases between them. DNA for the CDR3: TGTGCCAGCAGGGGGGGGTACAGCTCCTATAATTCACCCCTCCACTTT. Residues: CASRGGYSSYNSPLHF.